This entry describes one TCR beta chain. Its antigen is still unknown. This sample is drawn from a study of CD8 T cells in ankylosing spondylitis. Overall study findings and caveats: Earlier reports found some motif variants in synovial fluid and blood in reactive arthritis. Characteristic, it appeared, of ankylosing spondylitis blood was a TCR beta motif of roughly 8 highly homologous variants.

The CDR3 spans 16 residues. V lost 5 bases to trimming and J lost 0 bases; unmatched junction nucleotides: 6. Germline assignment: CDR1 MNHNS and CDR2 SASEGT. TCRdb re-derived calls from the 5' RACE reads in MiXCR, one entry per CDR3 protein. The data show about 500,000 distinct CDR3 sequences, with about 5.7% seen just once and around 3.4% held by the top ten. The sequencing input was blood, either unsorted or a sorted T cell fraction (not recorded which). The source is a male donor with ankylosing spondylitis. The chain combines TRBV6-1 with TRBJ2-1, with 8 bases that match TRBD1. DNA for the CDR3: TGTGCCAGCAGTCGCATCACAGGGGGCTCCTACAATGAGCAGTTCTTC. This encodes CASSRITGGSYNEQFF.